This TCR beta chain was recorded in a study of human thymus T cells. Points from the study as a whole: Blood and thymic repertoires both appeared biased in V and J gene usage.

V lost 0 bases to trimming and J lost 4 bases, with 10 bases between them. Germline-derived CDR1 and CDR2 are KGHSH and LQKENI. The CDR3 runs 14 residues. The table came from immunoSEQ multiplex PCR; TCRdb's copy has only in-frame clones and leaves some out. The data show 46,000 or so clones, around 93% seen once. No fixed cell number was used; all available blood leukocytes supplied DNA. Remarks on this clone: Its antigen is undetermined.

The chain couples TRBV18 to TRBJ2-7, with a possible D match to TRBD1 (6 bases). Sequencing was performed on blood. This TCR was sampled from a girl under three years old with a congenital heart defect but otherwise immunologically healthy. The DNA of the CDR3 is TGTGCCAGCTCACCACCGGAGACAGGTTACGAGCAGTACTTC. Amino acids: CASSPPETGYEQYF. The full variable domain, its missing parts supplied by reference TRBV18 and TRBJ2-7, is NAGVMQNPRHLVRRRGQEARLRCSPMKGHSHVYWYRQLPEEGLKFMVYLQKENIIDESGMPKERFSAEFPKEGPSILRIQQVVRGDSAAYFCASSPPETGYEQYFGPGTRLTVT.